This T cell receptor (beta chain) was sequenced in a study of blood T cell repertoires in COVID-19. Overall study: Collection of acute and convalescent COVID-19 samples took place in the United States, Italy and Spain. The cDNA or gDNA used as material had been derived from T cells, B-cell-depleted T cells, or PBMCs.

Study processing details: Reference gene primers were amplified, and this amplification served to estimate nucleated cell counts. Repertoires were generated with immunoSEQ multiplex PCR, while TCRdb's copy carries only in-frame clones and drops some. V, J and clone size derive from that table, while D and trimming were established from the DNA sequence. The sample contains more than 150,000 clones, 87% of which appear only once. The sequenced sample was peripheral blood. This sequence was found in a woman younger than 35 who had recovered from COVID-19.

The CDR3 nucleotides read TGTGCCTGGAGTCAGAAAAATGAGCAGTTCTTC. Protein sequence: CAWSQKNEQFF. The chain joins TRBV30 to TRBJ2-1; D gene ambiguous. This CDR3 is built from 11 residues. The V gene lost 2 bases and the J gene lost 7 bases, with 6 bases spanning the gap. CDR1 is GTSNPN, CDR2 SVGIG, per germline (reference sequence).